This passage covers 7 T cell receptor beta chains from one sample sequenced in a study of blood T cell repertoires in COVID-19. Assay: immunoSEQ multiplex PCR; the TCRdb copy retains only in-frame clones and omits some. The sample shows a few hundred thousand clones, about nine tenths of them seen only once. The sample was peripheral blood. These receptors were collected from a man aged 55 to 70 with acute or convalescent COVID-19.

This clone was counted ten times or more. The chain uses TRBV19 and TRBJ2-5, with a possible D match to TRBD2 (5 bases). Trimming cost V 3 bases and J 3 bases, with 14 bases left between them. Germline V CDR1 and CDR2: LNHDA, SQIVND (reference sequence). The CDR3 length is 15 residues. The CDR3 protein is CASSIQDSSKETQYF. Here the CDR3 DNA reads TGTGCCAGTAGTATCCAGGACTCCTCTAAAGAGACCCAGTACTTC.

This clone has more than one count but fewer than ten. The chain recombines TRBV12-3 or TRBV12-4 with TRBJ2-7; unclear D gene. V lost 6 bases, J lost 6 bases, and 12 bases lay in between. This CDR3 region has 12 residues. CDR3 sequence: CASSGRWSEQYF. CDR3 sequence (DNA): TGTGCCAGCAGCGGAAGATGGAGCGAGCAGTACTTC.

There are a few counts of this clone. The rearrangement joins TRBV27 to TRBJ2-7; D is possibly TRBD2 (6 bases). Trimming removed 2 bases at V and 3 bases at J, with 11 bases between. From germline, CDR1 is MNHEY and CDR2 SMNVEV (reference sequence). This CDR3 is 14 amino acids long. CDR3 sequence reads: CASSLAGLLYEQYF. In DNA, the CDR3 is TGTGCCAGCAGTTTAGCGGGACTCCTCTACGAGCAGTACTTC.

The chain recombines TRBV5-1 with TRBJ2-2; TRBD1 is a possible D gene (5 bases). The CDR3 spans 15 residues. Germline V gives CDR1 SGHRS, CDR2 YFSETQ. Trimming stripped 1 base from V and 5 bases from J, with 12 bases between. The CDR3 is CASSLFAGKTGELFF. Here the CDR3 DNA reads TGCGCCAGCAGCTTGTTTGCAGGGAAGACCGGGGAGCTGTTTTTT. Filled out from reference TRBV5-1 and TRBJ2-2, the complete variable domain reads KAGVTQTPRYLIKTRGQQVTLSCSPISGHRSVSWYQQTPGQGLQFLFEYFSETQRNKGNFPGRFSGRQFSNSRSEMNVSTLELGDSALYLCASSLFAGKTGELFFGEGSRLTVL.

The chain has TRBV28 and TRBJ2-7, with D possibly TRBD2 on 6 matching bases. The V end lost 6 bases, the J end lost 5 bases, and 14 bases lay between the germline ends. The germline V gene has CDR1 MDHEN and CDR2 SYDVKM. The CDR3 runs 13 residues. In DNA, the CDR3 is TGTGCCAGCAGCTTGGGGGGAGCGGACGAGCAGTACTTC. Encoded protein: CASSLGGADEQYF.

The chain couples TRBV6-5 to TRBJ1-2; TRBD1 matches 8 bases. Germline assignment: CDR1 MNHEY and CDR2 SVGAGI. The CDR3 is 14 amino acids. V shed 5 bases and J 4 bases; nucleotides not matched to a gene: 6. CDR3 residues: CASSRDRTVYGYTF. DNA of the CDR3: TGTGCCAGCAGTAGGGACAGGACGGTCTATGGCTACACCTTC.

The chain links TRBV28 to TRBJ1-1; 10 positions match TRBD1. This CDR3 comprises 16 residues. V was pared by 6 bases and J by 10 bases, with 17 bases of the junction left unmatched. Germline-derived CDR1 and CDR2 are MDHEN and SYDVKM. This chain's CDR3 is CASSTGTGVLKILAFF. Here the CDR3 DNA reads TGTGCCAGCAGCACCGGGACAGGGGTTTTAAAAATCTTAGCTTTCTTT.